The T cell receptor (beta chain) under discussion was sequenced for a study of OX40 agonist ivuxolimab in advanced cancers. Study-level information: Patients' therapy was ivuxolimab, an antibody that acts as an agonist of OX40 (CD134).

This CDR3 contains 11 residues. V lost 5 bases to trimming and J lost 11 bases, with 15 bases between them. Germline V lookup: CDR1 DFQATT, CDR2 SNEGSKA (reference sequence). Sequencing used immunoSEQ multiplex PCR; TCRdb keeps in-frame clones, though not all of them. Here the sample spans around 64,000 clones, 75% to 85% being singletons. This TCR came from an adult with an advanced solid tumor such as melanoma, head and neck, liver or kidney cancer. This chain links TRBV20-1 with TRBJ1-1; D call uncertain. The sample was CD4+ or CD8+ T cells sorted from blood, taken in a trial of the OX40 agonist ivuxolimab. The DNA for the CDR3 is TGCAGTGCTCTTCAGGTCTCGCGGGCTTTCTTT. This gives the protein CSALQVSRAFF.